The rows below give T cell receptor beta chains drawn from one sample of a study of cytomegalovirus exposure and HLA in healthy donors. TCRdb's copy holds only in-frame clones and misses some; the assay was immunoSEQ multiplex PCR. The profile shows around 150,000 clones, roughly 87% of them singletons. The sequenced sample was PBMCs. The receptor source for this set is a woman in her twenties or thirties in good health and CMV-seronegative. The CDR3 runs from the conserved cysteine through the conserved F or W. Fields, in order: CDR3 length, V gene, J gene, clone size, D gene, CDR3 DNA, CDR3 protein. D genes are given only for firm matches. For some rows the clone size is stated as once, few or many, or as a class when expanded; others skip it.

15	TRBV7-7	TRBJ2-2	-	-	TGTGCCAGCAGCTTTCGGGAGCTGGGCACCGGGGAGCTGTTTTTT	CASSFRELGTGELFF
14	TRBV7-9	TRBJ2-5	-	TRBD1	TGTGCCAGCAGCTCGGGACAGCTTGGAGAGACCCAGTACTTC	CASSSGQLGETQYF
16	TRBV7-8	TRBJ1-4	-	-	TGTGCCAGCAAAGATAACACCAGGGATGGTAATGAAAAACTGTTTTTT	CASKDNTRDGNEKLFF
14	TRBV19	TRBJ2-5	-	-	TGTGCCAGTCAACCCAGGGCACGGCAAGAGACCCAGTACTTC	CASQPRARQETQYF
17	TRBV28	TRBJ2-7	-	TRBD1	TGTGCCAGCACCCCCCCGGGACAGGGGCGCGGGAGTTACGAGCAGTACTTC	CASTPPGQGRGSYEQYF
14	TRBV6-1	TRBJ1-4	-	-	TGTGCCAGCAGTGCCGGGACACACGCTGAAAAACTGTTTTTT	CASSAGTHAEKLFF
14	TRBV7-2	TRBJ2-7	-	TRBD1	TGTGCCAGCACTCCGGACAGGACTTCCTACGAGCAGTACTTC	CASTPDRTSYEQYF
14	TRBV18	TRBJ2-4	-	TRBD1	TGTGCCAGCTTCCGACAGGGAACCAAAAACATTCAGTACTTC	CASFRQGTKNIQYF
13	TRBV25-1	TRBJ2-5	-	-	TGTGCCAGCAGTAAGAGGGGGGGTGAGACCCAGTACTTC	CASSKRGGETQYF
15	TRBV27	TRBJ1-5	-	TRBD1	TGTGCCAGCAGTATAAGACAGGGGGGCAATCAGCCCCAGCATTTT	CASSIRQGGNQPQHF
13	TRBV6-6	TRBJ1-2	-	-	TGTGCCAGCAGTTACTTGGCGGGGCGGGTCTACACCTTC	CASSYLAGRVYTF
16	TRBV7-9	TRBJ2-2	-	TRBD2	TGTTCCGGGCCGAACGAAGCGGGAGGGTCGACCGGGGAGCTGTTTTTT	CSGPNEAGGSTGELFF
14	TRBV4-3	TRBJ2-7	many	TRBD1	TGCGCCAGCCCTGACAGGGGGCGCCCCTACGAGCAGTACTTC	CASPDRGRPYEQYF
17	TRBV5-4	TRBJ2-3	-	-	TGTGCCAGCAGCTTGGTAATTTCAAAACAGGGCACAGATACGCAGTATTTT	CASSLVISKQGTDTQYF
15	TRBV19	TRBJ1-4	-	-	TGTGCCAGTAGTATCCAGGGCGCAACTAATGAAAAACTGTTTTTT	CASSIQGATNEKLFF
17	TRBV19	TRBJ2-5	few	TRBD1	TGTGCCAGTAGTATGAGCGGTTGGGGGACAGGTCCTGAGGCCCAGTACTTC	CASSMSGWGTGPEAQYF
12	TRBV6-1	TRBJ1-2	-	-	TGTGCCAGCGGGAACAGGGACTATGGCTACACCTTC	CASGNRDYGYTF
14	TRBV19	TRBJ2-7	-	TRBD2	TGTGCCAGTAGAGGGGCGGGGGGGCCCTACGAGCAGTACTTC	CASRGAGGPYEQYF
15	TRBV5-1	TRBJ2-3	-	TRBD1	TGCGCCAGCAGCTCCGGGACAGGGAACACAGATACGCAGTATTTT	CASSSGTGNTDTQYF
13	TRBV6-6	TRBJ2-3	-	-	TGTGCCAGCATGGGGCAGGTTCAGGGTACGCAGTATTTT	CASMGQVQGTQYF
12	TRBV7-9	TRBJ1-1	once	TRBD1	TGTGCCAGCAGCTTCAGGGACAGGGTAGCTTTCTTT	CASSFRDRVAFF
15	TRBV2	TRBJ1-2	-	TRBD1	TGTGCCAGCAGCATCCGGGACAGATTTAAATGGGGCTACACCTTC	CASSIRDRFKWGYTF
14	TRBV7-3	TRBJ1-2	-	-	TGTGCCAGCAGCTTAGGGCAGGCGAGGGATGGCTACACCTTC	CASSLGQARDGYTF
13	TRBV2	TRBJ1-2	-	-	TGTGCCAGCAGTGAATTTCAGAACTATGGCTACACCTTC	CASSEFQNYGYTF
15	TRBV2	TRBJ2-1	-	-	TGTGCCAGCCTGGAGGGTGATTTCCCCTACAATGAGCAGTTCTTC	CASLEGDFPYNEQFF
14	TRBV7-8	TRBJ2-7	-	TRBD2	TGTGCCAGCAGCTTCTCCGGGGGGGCCTACGAGCAGTACTTC	CASSFSGGAYEQYF
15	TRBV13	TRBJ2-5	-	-	TGTGCCAGCAGCCCAGGGACAAGGCAGGGAGGGGAGCAGTACTTC	CASSPGTRQGGEQYF